This T cell receptor (beta chain) came from a study of shared clonotypes between healthy human individuals. Turning to this clone: Its target is not known. The sample holds other DNA sequences that translate to the same CDR3.

The germline gives CDR1 SGHTA, CDR2 FQGTGA. Trimming took off 3 bases at V and 1 base at J, with 6 bases between the two ends. The CDR3 totals 13 residues. Study outcomes and limitations: Shared clonotypes: 4.5% to 5% naive CD4, around 4% naive CD8, about 2.5% memory CD4, 0.4% to 0.45% memory CD8. Clonotypes which were not shared had lower generation probabilities than clonotypes that all four donors shared.

Genomic DNA belonging to each subset was distributed in equal measure over several immunoSEQ plates. Original data processing: Because ImmunoSEQ provided only junction sequences with no quality scores, the filtering differed. Only in-frame clones appear in the TCRdb table, and some are missing; sequencing was by immunoSEQ multiplex PCR. Clonal size and the V and J genes are those of that table, whereas D and trimming came from the DNA. This table has about 2.4 million clones, roughly 93% appearing once. Sample: naive CD4+ T cells from PBMCs. Subset given: CD45RA+ positively selected. The source of this sequence is a man younger than 35 in good health. Some clones in this sample may be carry-over from other donors' samples. This rearrangement joins TRBV7-3 to TRBJ1-1; TRBD1 is a possible D gene (6 bases). This CDR3 reads CASSLTGNTEAFF. DNA of the CDR3: TGTGCCAGCAGCTTGACAGGGAACACTGAAGCTTTCTTT.